This T cell receptor gamma chain comes out of a study of gamma-delta T cells after stem cell transplantation (dated by TCRdb to 2016 to 2018). Library generation was performed with RT-PCR. This sample was sequenced with an Illumina MiSeq. TCRdb called clones afresh from the public reads with CATT; identical DNA rows were later merged. The sample includes several hundred gamma-chain clones, with 27% observed a single time. About 42% of the sample is taken by the ten largest. Concerning this clone: Its antigen is currently not known. Given a far larger clone just one base away, this is likely a sequencing read error. Other DNA sequences in the sample encode the same CDR3.

This TCR was recovered from a human donor. It is not recorded whose cells these are; they may come from a transplant donor. The specimen was gamma-delta T cells.

The nucleotides are TGTGCCTTGTGGGAGGTGACGGCCGTGCGTAAAAAACTCTTT. This is translated as CALWEVTAVRKKLF. The V gene was identified as TRGV9, while no J gene was called. The germline V gene (reference sequence) specifies GITISATS as CDR1 and ISYDGTV as CDR2. The CDR3 covers 14 residues, taking in both the cysteine and the phenylalanine. Left in the record is the CDR3 DNA by itself, 42 bases read in frame from the first base.